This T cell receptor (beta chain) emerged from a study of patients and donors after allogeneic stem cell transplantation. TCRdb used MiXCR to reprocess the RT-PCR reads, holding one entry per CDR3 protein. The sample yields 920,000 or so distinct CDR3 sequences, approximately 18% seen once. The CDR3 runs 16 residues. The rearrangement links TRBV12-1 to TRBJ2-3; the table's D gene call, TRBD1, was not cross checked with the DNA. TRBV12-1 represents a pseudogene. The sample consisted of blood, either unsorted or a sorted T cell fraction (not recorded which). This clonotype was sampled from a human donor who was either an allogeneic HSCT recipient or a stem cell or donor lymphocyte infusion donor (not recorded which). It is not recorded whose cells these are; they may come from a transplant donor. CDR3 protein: CASSQPLGLSTDTQYF. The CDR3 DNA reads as TGTGCCAGCAGCCAGCCCCTGGGACTCAGCACAGATACGCAGTATTTT.